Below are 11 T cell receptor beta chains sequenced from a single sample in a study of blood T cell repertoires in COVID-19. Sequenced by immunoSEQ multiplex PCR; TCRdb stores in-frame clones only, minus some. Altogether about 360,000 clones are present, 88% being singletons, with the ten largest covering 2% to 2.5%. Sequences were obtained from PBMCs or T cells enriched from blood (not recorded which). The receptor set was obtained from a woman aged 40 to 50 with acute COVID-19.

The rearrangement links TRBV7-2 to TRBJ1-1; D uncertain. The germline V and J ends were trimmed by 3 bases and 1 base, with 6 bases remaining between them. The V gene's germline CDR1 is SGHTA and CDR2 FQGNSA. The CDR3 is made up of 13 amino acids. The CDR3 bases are TGTGCCAGCAGCTTCGAGCCGAACACTGAAGCTTTCTTT. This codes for CASSFEPNTEAFF.

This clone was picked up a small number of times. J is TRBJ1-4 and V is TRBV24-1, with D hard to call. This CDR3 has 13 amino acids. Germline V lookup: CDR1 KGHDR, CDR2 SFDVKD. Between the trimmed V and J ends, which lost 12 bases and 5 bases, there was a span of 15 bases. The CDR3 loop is CAYLSGPNEKLFF. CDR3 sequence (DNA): TGTGCCTACCTTTCTGGCCCCAATGAAAAACTGTTTTTT.

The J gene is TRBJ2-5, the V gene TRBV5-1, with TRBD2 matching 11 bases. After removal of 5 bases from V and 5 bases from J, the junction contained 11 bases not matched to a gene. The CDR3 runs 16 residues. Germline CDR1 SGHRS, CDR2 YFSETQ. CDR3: CASSQEASGGIETQYF. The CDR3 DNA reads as TGCGCCAGCAGTCAGGAGGCTAGCGGGGGGATCGAGACCCAGTACTTC.

CDR3: CASSLDGENYGYTF. The CDR3 DNA reads as TGTGCCAGCAGCTTGGATGGGGAGAACTATGGCTACACCTTC. The chain combines TRBV5-5 with TRBJ1-2; D gene ambiguous. V was cut by 0 bases and J by 2 bases, with 8 bases left in between. The V gene's germline CDR1 is SGHKS and CDR2 YYEKEE (reference sequence). The CDR3 has 14 amino acids.

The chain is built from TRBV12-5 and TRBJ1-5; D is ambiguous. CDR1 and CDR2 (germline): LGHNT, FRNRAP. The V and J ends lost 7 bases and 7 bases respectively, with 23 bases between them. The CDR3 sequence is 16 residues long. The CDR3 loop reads CASALRAGRVLQPQHF. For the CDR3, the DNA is TGTGCTAGTGCCCTGAGGGCTGGAAGGGTTCTCCAGCCCCAGCATTTT.

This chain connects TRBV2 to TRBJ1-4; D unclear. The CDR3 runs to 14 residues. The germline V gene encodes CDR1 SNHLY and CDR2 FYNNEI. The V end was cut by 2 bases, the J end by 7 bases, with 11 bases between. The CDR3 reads CASSENLKSEKLFF. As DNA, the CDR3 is TGTGCCAGCAGTGAAAACCTAAAAAGTGAAAAACTGTTTTTT. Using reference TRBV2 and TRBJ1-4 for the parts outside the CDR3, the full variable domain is EPEVTQTPSHQVTQMGQEVILRCVPISNHLYFYWYRQILGQKVEFLVSFYNNEISEKSEIFDDQFSVERPDGSNFTLKIRSTKLEDSAMYFCASSENLKSEKLFFGSGTQLSVL.

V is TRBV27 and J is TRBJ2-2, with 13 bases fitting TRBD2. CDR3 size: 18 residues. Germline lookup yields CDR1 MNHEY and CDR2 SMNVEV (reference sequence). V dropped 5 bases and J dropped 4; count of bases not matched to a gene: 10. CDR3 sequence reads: CASSPGLAGVVPTGELFF. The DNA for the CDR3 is TGTGCCAGCAGTCCCGGACTAGCGGGGGTGGTCCCCACCGGGGAGCTGTTTTTT.

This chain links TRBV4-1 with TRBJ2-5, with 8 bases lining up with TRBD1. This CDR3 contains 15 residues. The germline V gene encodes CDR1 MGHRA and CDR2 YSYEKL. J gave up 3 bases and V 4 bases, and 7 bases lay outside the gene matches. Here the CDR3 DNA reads TGCGCCAGCAGCCGCTGGACAGGGCCCGAAGAGACCCAGTACTTC. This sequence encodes CASSRWTGPEETQYF.

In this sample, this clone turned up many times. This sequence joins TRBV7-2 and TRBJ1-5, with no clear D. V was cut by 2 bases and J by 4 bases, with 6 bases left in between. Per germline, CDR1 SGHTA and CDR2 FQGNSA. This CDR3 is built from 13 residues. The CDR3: CASSLWENQPQHF. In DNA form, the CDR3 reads TGTGCCAGCAGCTTATGGGAGAATCAGCCCCAGCATTTT.

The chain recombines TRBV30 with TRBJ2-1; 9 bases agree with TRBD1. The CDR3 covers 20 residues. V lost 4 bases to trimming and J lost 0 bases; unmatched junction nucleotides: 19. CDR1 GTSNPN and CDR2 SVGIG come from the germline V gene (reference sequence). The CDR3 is CAWTEGQGQGMQSSYNEQFF. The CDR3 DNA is TGTGCCTGGACCGAGGGGCAGGGACAGGGTATGCAGAGCTCCTACAATGAGCAGTTCTTC.

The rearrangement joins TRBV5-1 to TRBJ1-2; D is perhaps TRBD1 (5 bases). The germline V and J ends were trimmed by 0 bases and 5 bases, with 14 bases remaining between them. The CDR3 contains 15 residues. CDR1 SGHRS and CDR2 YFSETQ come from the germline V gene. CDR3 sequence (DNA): TGCGCCAGCAGCTTGGAGACTGGACACGCTTATGGCTACACCTTC. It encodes CASSLETGHAYGYTF.